The following is a T cell receptor (beta chain) sequence with its context. The target antigen is unknown. Germline trimming cut 2 bases from V and 7 bases from J; bases unmatched to any gene: 4. This CDR3 comprises 14 residues. The germline gives CDR1 MNHEY, CDR2 SMNVEV (reference sequence). The data originate from a study of vaccination effects on CD4 cells after COVID-19. Background on the study: Two-dose BNT162b2 or mRNA-1273 vaccination was given to participants. Overall study results and limits: Late in the post-vaccination period, infection-induced and vaccine-induced clones underwent marked clonal contraction.

Libraries were prepared by immunoSEQ multiplex PCR; TCRdb keeps only in-frame clonotypes and omits some of them. The table includes tens of thousands of clones, approximately 74% detected once. Viral peptide pool expansion of antigen-specific CD4+ T cells preceded sequencing in the ViraFEST assay. The culture ran for roughly 10 days before CD4+ T cells were isolated. Nucleocapsid antibodies stayed negative before and after vaccination, showing no earlier SARS-CoV-2 infection. PBMC cultures contained two million cells per well, 8.5 to 10 IU/ml IL-2 and roughly 10 ug/ml peptides. Replacing half the medium with IL-2 medium was done on days 3 and 7.

This receptor was identified in a human donor who received a COVID-19 vaccine. The chain recombines TRBV27 with TRBJ1-4; 7 positions match TRBD1. The sequenced sample was CD4+ T cells from PBMCs cultured with HCoV-NL63 spike peptides, obtained before COVID-19 vaccination. The CDR3 nucleotides read TGTGCCAGCAGTTTACGAGGGGGCAGTGAAAAACTGTTTTTT. This encodes CASSLRGGSEKLFF.